The 4 T cell receptor beta chains in this list originate from one sample, sequenced in a study of T cell repertoires in cytomegalovirus infection. In TCRdb, the reads were re-called with MiXCR into one record per CDR3 protein. The table shows 200,000 to 250,000 distinct CDR3 sequences, with roughly 12% occurring only once. The sequenced material came from PBMCs. The receptors were sampled from a human donor in good health (CMV status not recorded). Some clones in this sample may be carry-over from other donors' samples.

This clonotype was observed many times. The rearrangement links TRBV7-2 to TRBJ2-1; D ambiguous. Per the germline V gene, CDR1 is SGHTA and CDR2 is FQGNSA. V was shortened by 1 base and J by 5 bases, with 6 bases between the two germline ends. The CDR3 totals 13 residues. CDR3 DNA: TGTGCCAGCAGCTTAGACCAGAACAATGAGCAGTTCTTC. It encodes CASSLDQNNEQFF.

This clonotype was detected ten times or more. V usage is TRBV6-2 or TRBV6-3 and J usage is TRBJ2-5, with unresolved D. The V end was cut by 2 bases, the J end by 0 bases, with 4 bases between. CDR3 length equals 13 residues. CDR1 and CDR2 (germline): MNHEY, SVGEGT. The CDR3 is CASSYRYQETQYF. The CDR3 region has the DNA TGTGCCAGCAGTTACCGGTACCAAGAGACCCAGTACTTC.

A few counts support this clonotype. V and J are TRBV7-3 and TRBJ1-5; a possible D gene is TRBD1 (5 bases). This CDR3 has 17 amino acids. Germline V CDR1 and CDR2: SGHTA, FQGTGA. Trimming removed 1 base from V and 0 bases from J, with 13 bases in between. The CDR3 spells CASSLRPGRGSNQPQHF. As DNA, the CDR3 is TGTGCCAGCAGCTTAAGACCGGGGAGGGGTAGCAATCAGCCCCAGCATTTT. The full variable domain, rest sourced from reference TRBV7-3 and TRBJ1-5, is GAGVSQTPSNKVTEKGKYVELRCDPISGHTALYWYRQSLGQGPEFLIYFQGTGAADDSGLPNDRFFAVRPEGSVSTLKIQRTERGDSAVYLCASSLRPGRGSNQPQHFGDGTRLSIL.

This clonotype was recorded at least ten times. The V gene is TRBV6-2 or TRBV6-3, the J gene TRBJ2-7, with no clear D. With 6 bases removed from V and 3 bases from J, the gap between germline ends came to 12 bases. CDR3 length: 13 amino acids. Per the germline V gene, CDR1 is MNHEY and CDR2 is SVGEGT. CDR3 sequence reads: CASRTAAFYEQYF. In DNA, the CDR3 is TGTGCCAGCAGGACGGCAGCGTTCTACGAGCAGTACTTC.